The 30 T cell receptor beta chains below all came from one sample that was sequenced in a study of blood T cells in healthy people across ages. A second PCR, run for about 7 to 11 cycles, used a sample-barcoded 5' primer plus a J-beta primer mix. Each CDR3 protein is one row after TCRdb ran MiXCR on the 5' RACE reads. The sample lists about 780,000 distinct CDR3 sequences, about a quarter seen once, with 2.5% to 3.5% in the top ten. These same records also appear under a second study, on T cells of mothers and their children.

The sample taken for sequencing was blood. Every receptor here comes from a boy aged 5 to 17 in good health.

The sample holds a few counts of this clonotype. The chain is built from TRBV14 and TRBJ2-2; D gene ambiguous. Trimming took off 3 bases at V and 3 bases at J, with 14 bases between the two ends. Germline values: CDR1 SGHDN, CDR2 FVKESK. There are 16 residues in the CDR3. This CDR3 reads CASSQGPKRDTGELFF. CDR3 DNA: TGTGCCAGCAGCCAGGGCCCCAAAAGGGACACCGGGGAGCTGTTTTTT. Supplemented by reference TRBV14 and TRBJ2-2, the full variable domain reads EAGVTQFPSHSVIEKGQTVTLRCDPISGHDNLYWYRRVMGKEIKFLLHFVKESKQDESGMPNNRFLAERTGGTYSTLKVQPAELEDSGVYFCASSQGPKRDTGELFFGEGSRLTVL.

The rearrangement joins TRBV24-1 to TRBJ2-5; 8 nucleotides align to TRBD1. The assigned J gene may be wrong: the sequence end matches TRBJ2-7 better. CDR1 and CDR2 from the germline V gene are KGHDR and SFDVKD. The CDR3 covers 17 residues. CDR3 DNA sequence: TGTGCCACCAGTGATTTGCGCATCCAGGGGGCGAGGAACGAGCAGTACTTC. Its translation: CATSDLRIQGARNEQYF.

This clonotype was observed a few times. J is TRBJ2-1 and V is TRBV12-3 or TRBV12-4; 7 nucleotides align to TRBD2. The trim removed 6 bases at V and 12 bases at J, leaving 5 bases unmatched. This CDR3 has 11 residues. CDR3: CASRWTGGQFF. CDR3 DNA: TGTGCCAGCAGATGGACGGGGGGGCAGTTCTTC.

This clonotype came up a few times. V is TRBV12-3 or TRBV12-4 and J is TRBJ2-1; TRBD2 agrees at 7 bases. The CDR3 length is 17 residues. V gave up 1 base and J gave up 1 base; unmatched junction bases: 7. DNA of the CDR3: TGTGCCAGCAGTTTAGACCGGACTAGTCTTTCCTACAATGAGCAGTTCTTC. Amino acids: CASSLDRTSLSYNEQFF.

There are a few counts of this clonotype. The chain recombines TRBV12-3 or TRBV12-4 with TRBJ2-7; D is unclear. The CDR3 spans 16 residues. Trimming removed 6 bases from V and 7 bases from J, with 25 bases in between. CDR3 protein: CASSLYPLPPGDEQYF. For the CDR3, the DNA is TGTGCCAGCAGCCTCTACCCCCTCCCACCCGGCGATGAGCAGTACTTC.

The genes are TRBV10-3 and TRBJ1-2; 7 bases match TRBD1. There are 14 residues in the CDR3. The ends lost 5 bases at V and 7 bases at J; junction bases unmatched: 10. Germline CDR1 and CDR2: ENHRY and SYGVKD. The CDR3 coding sequence is TGTGCCATCAGTCCTCCGACAGGGCTGGGTGGCTACACCTTC. As protein: CAISPPTGLGGYTF.

The chain links TRBV7-9 to TRBJ1-1, with TRBD1 identical over 7 bases. V lost 2 bases and J lost 14; bases outside the gene matches: 20. CDR3 length: 16 residues. Germline V gene sequence: CDR1 SEHNR, CDR2 FQNEAQ (reference sequence). The CDR3 nucleotides are TGTGCCAGCAGCTTATTCGTCGGGGGGCAGGGGGAGTTTATCTTCTTT. Its translation is CASSLFVGGQGEFIFF.

This clonotype has more than one count but fewer than ten. V usage is TRBV29-1 and J usage is TRBJ2-7, with D tentatively TRBD1 (6 bases). The CDR3 has 12 amino acids. Germline V gives CDR1 SQVTM, CDR2 ANQGSEA. Trimming pared 7 bases from V and 7 bases from J, leaving 17 bases between. This CDR3 is CSARDNGREQYF. The CDR3 DNA reads as TGCAGCGCCCGGGACAACGGGCGTGAGCAGTACTTC.

This chain joins TRBV5-1 and TRBJ2-3, with a possible D match to TRBD1 (5 bases). Trimming stripped 4 bases from V and 3 bases from J, with 9 bases between. Germline CDR1 SGHRS, CDR2 YFSETQ. The CDR3 has 13 amino acids. This chain's CDR3 is CASSNDSTDTQYF. Written as DNA, the CDR3 is TGCGCCAGCAGCAACGACAGTACAGATACGCAGTATTTT.

The rearrangement links TRBV20-1 to TRBJ1-2; 8 nucleotides match TRBD1. The length of the CDR3 is 14 residues. Germline V CDR1 and CDR2: DFQATT, SNEGSKA (reference sequence). The ends lost 5 bases at V and 4 bases at J; junction bases unmatched: 9. This chain's CDR3 is CSAPDRGNRYGYTF. The DNA for the CDR3 is TGCAGTGCTCCTGACAGGGGCAACCGCTATGGCTACACCTTC.

As regards this clonotype: No conserved phenylalanine or tryptophan ends this CDR3, so it is likely a read error. The chain couples TRBV7-9 to TRBJ2-5; 13 bases are a match to TRBD2. The J call could be wrong; TRBJ2-7 is a better fit for the DNA end. Germline loops: CDR1 SEHNR, CDR2 FQNEAQ (reference sequence). The CDR3 has 15 amino acids. CDR3 amino acids: CASSTGTSGVYEQYL. The CDR3 region has the DNA TGTGCCAGCAGCACCGGGACTAGCGGGGTCTACGAGCAGTACCTC.

The J gene is TRBJ2-1, the V gene TRBV20-1, with D perhaps TRBD1 (5 bases). Germline lookup yields CDR1 DFQATT and CDR2 SNEGSKA (reference sequence). Trimming removed 5 bases at V and 0 bases at J, with 17 bases between. CDR3 length: 16 amino acids. CDR3 region: CSASLLGASSYNEQFF. DNA of the CDR3: TGCAGTGCTTCTCTCCTAGGGGCGAGCTCCTACAATGAGCAGTTCTTC.

The J gene is TRBJ2-5, the V gene TRBV5-1; D is possibly TRBD2 (5 bases). The CDR3 is made up of 14 amino acids. CDR1 and CDR2 from the germline V gene are SGHRS and YFSETQ. Trimming removed 4 bases from V and 0 bases from J, with 10 bases in between. The CDR3, as DNA: TGCGCCAGCAGCGCCCGGACTGACCAAGAGACCCAGTACTTC. Translation gives CASSARTDQETQYF.

The chain employs TRBV11-2 and TRBJ2-1; no reliable D call. Germline CDR1 SGHAT, CDR2 FQNNGV. There are 10 residues in the CDR3. V lost 5 bases and J lost 13, with 9 bases in between. DNA for the CDR3: TGTGCCAGCAGCCGGATTGAACAGTTCTTC. Translation: CASSRIEQFF.

The chain carries TRBV7-2 and TRBJ2-7, with TRBD1 identical over 10 bases. Germline V CDR1 and CDR2: SGHTA, FQGNSA. V shed 5 bases and J 3 bases; nucleotides not matched to a gene: 4. The CDR3 is 14 residues long. DNA of the CDR3: TGTGCCAGCAGCCTGTGGACAGGGGGCTACGAGCAGTACTTC. Translated: CASSLWTGGYEQYF.

The chain employs TRBV12-3 or TRBV12-4 and TRBJ2-3; D could derive from TRBD1 or TRBD2 (5 bases each). Trimming took 6 bases from V and 0 from J, leaving 10 bases between them. The CDR3 has 14 amino acids. CDR3 amino acids: CASSPRESTDTQYF. The CDR3 bases are TGTGCCAGCAGCCCCAGGGAGAGCACAGATACGCAGTATTTT.

The chain employs TRBV30 and TRBJ2-1, with 11 bases aligning to TRBD2. V was pared by 4 bases and J by 2 bases, with 10 bases of the junction left unmatched. The CDR3 has 17 residues. Germline-derived CDR1 and CDR2 are GTSNPN and SVGIG (reference sequence). The CDR3 sequence: CAWNPTSTSGAYNEQFF. The CDR3 DNA sequence: TGTGCCTGGAACCCAACCTCGACTAGCGGGGCCTACAATGAGCAGTTCTTC.

The genes are TRBV15 and TRBJ1-2; D may be TRBD1 (6 bases). This CDR3 is 16 amino acids long. Trimming removed 2 bases at V and 1 base at J, with 14 bases between. The germline gives CDR1 LNHNV, CDR2 YYDKDF (reference sequence). CDR3 region: CATSRFGAGDNYGYTF. The CDR3 region has the DNA TGTGCCACCAGCAGATTTGGGGCAGGGGATAACTATGGCTACACCTTC.

V usage is TRBV20-1 and J usage is TRBJ2-1, with 10 positions matching TRBD2. Germline V CDR1 and CDR2: DFQATT, SNEGSKA (reference sequence). Germline trimming cut 4 bases from V and 0 bases from J; bases unmatched to any gene: 6. This CDR3 has 16 amino acids. The CDR3 DNA is TGCAGTGCTACAACCTCTAGCGGGGGCTCCTACAATGAGCAGTTCTTC. It is translated as CSATTSSGGSYNEQFF.

The sample holds a few counts of this clonotype. V usage is TRBV3-1 and J usage is TRBJ2-2; D is uncertain. The CDR3 extends over 16 amino acids. Germline CDR1 reads LGHDT; CDR2 reads YNNKEL (reference sequence). The germline V and J ends were trimmed by 3 bases and 1 base, with 12 bases remaining between them. CDR3 in DNA: TGTGCCAGCAGCCACAAGATTAGCTGGAACACCGGGGAGCTGTTTTTT. Translation: CASSHKISWNTGELFF.

The chain employs TRBV6-6 and TRBJ1-4; D is perhaps TRBD1 (5 bases). Germline V gives CDR1 MNHNY, CDR2 SVGAGI (reference sequence). The CDR3 spans 14 residues. V lost 8 bases to trimming and J lost 8 bases, with 18 bases between them. CDR3 amino acids: CASGRQMGGEKLFF. The CDR3 region has the DNA TGTGCCAGCGGACGACAGATGGGGGGGGAAAAACTGTTTTTT.

The chain links TRBV6-5 to TRBJ1-2; D gene unclear. Germline lookup yields CDR1 MNHEY and CDR2 SVGAGI. The CDR3 is 14 amino acids. The V and J ends lost 6 bases and 3 bases respectively, with 14 bases between them. The CDR3 region is CASRPIGVDYGYTF. The CDR3 coding sequence is TGTGCCAGCAGACCCATAGGCGTGGACTATGGCTACACCTTC.

The V call is TRBV6-5, the J call TRBJ2-5, with 12 bases matching TRBD2. The DNA end lines up better with TRBJ2-7; the J call may be wrong. Germline CDR1 is MNHEY and CDR2 is SVGAGI. The CDR3 is 15 amino acids. CDR3: CASSYPGTSGYEQYF. CDR3 nucleotide sequence: TGTGCCAGCAGTTACCCGGGGACTAGCGGGTACGAGCAGTACTTC.

The J gene is TRBJ1-5, the V gene TRBV15; D gene uncertain. V was trimmed by 6 bases and J by 0 bases, leaving 12 bases between them. CDR3 length: 15 amino acids. Per the germline V gene, CDR1 is LNHNV and CDR2 is YYDKDF (reference sequence). CDR3 in DNA: TGTGCCACCAGTAAGGAGGGTTCTAGCAATCAGCCCCAGCATTTT. Protein: CATSKEGSSNQPQHF.

The rearrangement uses TRBV10-3 and TRBJ2-7; D might be TRBD1 (5 bases). The CDR3 runs 12 residues. Trimming took off 3 bases at V and 7 bases at J, with 10 bases between the two ends. The germline gives CDR1 ENHRY, CDR2 SYGVKD. CDR3 region: CAISEQVGEQYV. DNA of the CDR3: TGTGCCATCAGTGAACAGGTGGGGGAGCAGTACGTC.

This clonotype appeared many times. The chain couples TRBV5-1 to TRBJ2-7; possibly TRBD1 or TRBD2 for D (5 bases each). Trimming took off 0 bases at V and 0 bases at J, with 10 bases between the two ends. The CDR3 totals 15 residues. Per the germline V gene, CDR1 is SGHRS and CDR2 is YFSETQ. The CDR3 spells CASSLDGGISYEQYF. The CDR3 DNA sequence: TGCGCCAGCAGCTTGGATGGGGGTATCTCCTACGAGCAGTACTTC.

The rearrangement links TRBV27 to TRBJ2-4; 9 bases align to TRBD2. This CDR3 has 16 amino acids. CDR1 and CDR2 (germline): MNHEY, SMNVEV (reference sequence). After removal of 5 bases from V and 1 base from J, the junction contained 6 bases not matched to a gene. CDR3 region: CASSPGLAMAKNIQYF. CDR3 in DNA: TGTGCCAGCAGTCCGGGACTAGCCATGGCCAAAAACATTCAGTACTTC.

This clonotype has just a few counts. The chain combines TRBV14 with TRBJ2-5; a possible D gene is TRBD2 (7 bases). The J call may be faulty, since TRBJ2-1 better matches the DNA end. In germline, CDR1 is SGHDN, CDR2 FVKESK. CDR3 length equals 15 residues. CDR3 DNA sequence: TGTGCCAGCAGCCTTTGGGCGGGGGCGCGGAATGAGCAGTTCTTC. It specifies CASSLWAGARNEQFF.

The chain employs TRBV28 and TRBJ2-5; 9 bases agree with TRBD1. Looked up from germline, CDR1 is MDHEN and CDR2 is SYDVKM. With 4 bases clipped from V and 2 bases from J, the junction kept 5 bases outside the gene matches. The CDR3 has 15 residues. This CDR3 is CASSSSGTGQETQYF. The CDR3 DNA follows: TGTGCCAGCAGTTCGTCCGGGACAGGGCAAGAGACCCAGTACTTC.

Many counts were recorded for this clonotype. The chain recombines TRBV29-1 with TRBJ2-7; no firm D call. V lost 7 bases, J lost 0 bases, and 16 bases lay in between. The CDR3 contains 14 residues. Germline V lookup: CDR1 SQVTM, CDR2 ANQGSEA. The CDR3 is CSAKPQQSSYEQYF. In DNA, the CDR3 is TGCAGCGCCAAACCCCAGCAGAGCTCCTACGAGCAGTACTTC.